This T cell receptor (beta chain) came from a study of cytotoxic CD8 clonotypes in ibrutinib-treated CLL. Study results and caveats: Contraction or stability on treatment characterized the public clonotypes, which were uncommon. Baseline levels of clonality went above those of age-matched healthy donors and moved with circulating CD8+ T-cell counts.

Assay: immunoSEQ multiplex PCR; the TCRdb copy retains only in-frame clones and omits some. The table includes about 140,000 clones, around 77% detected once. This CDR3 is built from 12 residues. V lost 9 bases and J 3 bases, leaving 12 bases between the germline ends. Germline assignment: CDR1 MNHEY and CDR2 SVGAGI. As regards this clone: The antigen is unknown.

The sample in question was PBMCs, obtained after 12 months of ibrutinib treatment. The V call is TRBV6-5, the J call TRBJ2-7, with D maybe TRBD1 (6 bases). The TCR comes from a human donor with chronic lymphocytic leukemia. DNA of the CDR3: TGTGCCAGTCGCCAGGGGCTCTACGAGCAGTACTTC. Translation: CASRQGLYEQYF.